The 11 T cell receptor beta chains below come from one sample, sequenced in a study of blood T cell repertoires in COVID-19. Generated by immunoSEQ multiplex PCR, the TCRdb table keeps only in-frame clones and is missing some. The sample includes under 80,000 clones, 86% of them seen just once. Source material: peripheral blood. The source is a man in his fifties with active COVID-19.

The chain uses TRBV6-1 and TRBJ2-7, with no clear D. Per germline, CDR1 MNHNS and CDR2 SASEGT. The V gene lost 0 bases and the J gene lost 7 bases, with 7 bases spanning the gap. This CDR3 spans 12 amino acids. The CDR3 sequence is CASSEASREQYF. DNA for the CDR3: TGTGCCAGCAGTGAAGCGTCTAGGGAGCAGTACTTC.

The rearrangement joins TRBV2 to TRBJ1-3; D ambiguous. Germline V gives CDR1 SNHLY, CDR2 FYNNEI. V was cut by 6 bases and J by 0 bases, with 12 bases left in between. This CDR3 region has 15 residues. Here the CDR3 reads CASRSWSVSGNTIYF. The CDR3 DNA sequence: TGTGCCAGCAGGTCTTGGAGTGTCTCTGGAAACACCATATATTTT.

This clone was picked up one time. This sequence joins TRBV7-9 and TRBJ1-4; 7 bases are shared with TRBD1. In germline, CDR1 is SEHNR, CDR2 FQNEAQ (reference sequence). Trimming removed 5 bases from V and 6 bases from J; junction bases left unmatched: 3. CDR3 length: 13 amino acids. The CDR3 protein is CASSGGQHEKLFF. DNA of the CDR3: TGTGCCAGCAGCGGGGGACAGCATGAAAAACTGTTTTTT.

The rearrangement uses TRBV6-1 and TRBJ1-2, with 10 bases aligning to TRBD1. V lost 4 bases to trimming and J lost 2 bases; unmatched junction nucleotides: 10. This CDR3 has 17 residues. Germline V gives CDR1 MNHNS, CDR2 SASEGT. The CDR3 nucleotides are TGTGCCAGCAGTGCCAGACAGGGGGCGGCTCCAAACTATGGCTACACCTTC. This gives the protein CASSARQGAAPNYGYTF.

V and J are TRBV18 and TRBJ1-6; 9 bases agree with TRBD1. CDR1 is KGHSH and CDR2 is LQKENI in the germline V gene. The CDR3 is 15 amino acids. V shed 4 bases, J shed 7 bases, and the junction held 5 bases outside the gene matches. In nucleotides, the CDR3 is TGTGCCAGCTCACGAGGGACAGGGAGAAATTCACCCCTCCACTTT. It is translated as CASSRGTGRNSPLHF.

V usage is TRBV7-9 and J usage is TRBJ2-1, with 11 bases that match TRBD2. The CDR3 is 15 amino acids. J lost 7 bases, V lost 5 bases, and 7 bases had no gene match. Germline CDR1 SEHNR, CDR2 FQNEAQ (reference sequence). The CDR3 is CASSLTSGGGNEQFF. The CDR3 DNA sequence: TGTGCCAGCAGCCTTACTAGCGGGGGTGGGAATGAGCAGTTCTTC.

The rearrangement uses TRBV6-5 and TRBJ2-7; TRBD2 is a possible D gene (5 bases). This CDR3 is 13 amino acids long. Germline V gene lookup returns CDR1 MNHEY and CDR2 SVGAGI. Trimming took off 2 bases at V and 2 bases at J, with 7 bases between the two ends. DNA of the CDR3: TGTGCCAGCAGTTACGACGGGACCTACGAGCAGTACTTC. This codes for CASSYDGTYEQYF.

This chain joins TRBV6-5 and TRBJ2-7; TRBD2 matches at 9 bases. The CDR3 runs 15 residues. Germline CDR1 is MNHEY and CDR2 is SVGAGI. J lost 2 bases, V lost 5 bases, and 7 bases had no gene match. CDR3 sequence (DNA): TGTGCCAGCAGTCTCGGACTAGCGAACACCTACGAGCAGTACTTC. Translation gives CASSLGLANTYEQYF.

The chain recombines TRBV27 with TRBJ1-2; D not resolved. The CDR3 runs to 13 residues. Trimming took 3 bases from V and 3 from J, leaving 8 bases between them. Per the germline V gene, CDR1 is MNHEY and CDR2 is SMNVEV (reference sequence). The CDR3 DNA sequence: TGTGCCAGCAGTTTTAGCGCACACTATGGCTACACCTTC. This translates into CASSFSAHYGYTF.

The chain combines TRBV19 with TRBJ2-4; D possibly corresponds to TRBD2 (5 bases). The CDR3 runs to 15 residues. Germline V gives CDR1 LNHDA, CDR2 SQIVND (reference sequence). V lost 3 bases and J lost 1, with 10 bases in between. DNA for the CDR3: TGTGCCAGTAGTATCCCCGGGGTGGCCAAAAACATTCAGTACTTC. Its translation: CASSIPGVAKNIQYF.

This rearrangement joins TRBV5-8 to TRBJ1-1; D gene uncertain. Germline V gene data show CDR1 as SGHTS and CDR2 as YDEGEE. The ends were cut back, 4 bases at V and 0 bases at J, with 13 bases in the middle. The length of the CDR3 is 15 residues. CDR3 sequence (DNA): TGTGCCAGCAGCAGAAGGAGTTTCATGAACACTGAAGCTTTCTTT. It translates to CASSRRSFMNTEAFF.